This T cell receptor beta chain was recovered during a study of cytomegalovirus exposure and HLA in healthy donors (TCRdb year 2017). Background on the whole study: An earlier analysis of under 600 of the donors reported more than 250 Gb of sequence data and some 120 million unique TCR beta sequences from about 179 million T cells. About 330 gigabases of sequencing data and tens of millions of unique TCR sequences made up an early release that covered over 550 HLA-typed donors. The genetic ancestry cluster associated with self-reported Caucasian donors included over 80% of the 398 genotyped donors. The aim of the study was to test whether cataloging public T cell receptors could identify signatures of past pathogen exposure. The study used immunosequencing to profile the T cell repertoires of 666 subjects and linked those repertoires to cytomegalovirus serostatus. Besides the first cohort of 550 to 750 subjects, a separate validation cohort made up of over 100 different subjects was used. The study combined high-throughput TCR immunosequencing, statistical association of individual TCRs with disease status, and machine learning to predict cytomegalovirus infection status. In a later analysis, previously published TCR beta repertoires from hundreds of donors were re-analyzed and high-resolution HLA genotyping was added so that TCR occurrence patterns could be studied. The later analysis used no new phenotypic data to find candidate immune exposures, relying instead on TCR beta sequences and their occurrence across donors. An earlier analysis of approximately 630 of the donors applied high-throughput TCR beta sequencing to assess whether each TCR beta V gene segment acted as functional or pseudogenic. Donor age, sex, ethnicity and CMV serostatus were compiled alongside the repertoire data. Genome-wide SNP genotypes for about 60% of the roughly 700 donors were used in a later genetic analysis, which treated that subset as a discovery cohort. Every discovery cohort repertoire had been produced on one sequencing platform. Class I and class II HLA loci were covered by the typing at four-digit resolution. Typing coverage differed by locus: A, B, C, DRB1 and DQB1 were typed in roughly 629-640 donors, DQA1 in 500 to 550, DPA1 in some 600, and DPB1 in around 490. Because of strong linkage in the cohort, five DR-DQ haplotypes were treated as single units for association and clustering. Among almost 400 genotyped donors of the cohort, an average of about 240,000 unique TCR beta nucleotide sequences were sequenced per donor, roughly 20% of them non-productive.

A remark on this clone: There is no known antigen for this receptor. No much larger clonotype is one base removed from it; base qualities were not supplied.

What the authors observed across the whole study: An association between a missense DCLRE1C variant and V-gene and J-gene trimming of TCR beta chains was found in a later genetic analysis and replicated in an independent cohort. According to a later analysis, parvovirus B19, influenza, CMV and Epstein-Barr virus appeared linked to several top co-occurrence clusters. The study listed 150 to 200 TCR beta chains as associated with cytomegalovirus. Because counts were too low, 15 to 20 rarely observed V segments, including chromosome 9 orphons, were excluded from the earlier analysis of 587 of the donors. Across donors, most TCR sequences were observed very rarely, whereas some public TCRs were present in many individuals. Presence/absence analyses assumed roughly uniform sequencing depth across donors, an assumption that may not hold. It was suggested by the authors that the approach could potentially be generalized to other disease states and immunological phenotypes. In vitro tests confirmed that a few of the cytomegalovirus-associated TCR beta chains recognize cytomegalovirus antigens. In a later analysis, the rate of TCR association differed among HLA loci, with DRB1 alleles having the most associated TCRs and HLA-C alleles having the fewest. In an earlier analysis of a few hundred of the donors, most TCR beta V segments were observed in productive rearrangements about 87% or about 30% of the time, broadly matching IMGT annotations. HLA typing was unavailable for some donors at each locus, so association tests used only the typed subset. Some IMGT-functional V segments, including TRBV6-2 and TRBV6-3, could not be told apart with the 87-base-pair reads, so those segments were excluded. Strong co-occurrence of HLA alleles, especially DR and DQ, made assigning TCR associations to individual alleles difficult. Most CMV-associated TCR beta chains appeared to be HLA-restricted in a later analysis, and the HLA associations seemed to be driven largely by CMV exposure. In a later genetic analysis, fewer N-insertions in productive TCRs were reported among donors in an Asian-associated ancestry cluster than the 666-donor mean. A cluster of highly shared sequence variants was judged likely to represent a technical artifact of the sequencing pipeline. A further reported finding was that TCR beta sequences accurately predicted the HLA-A and HLA-B alleles for most subjects in the first cohort. At a false discovery rate of 0.05, a later analysis linked 16,000 or so TCR beta sequences to specific HLA alleles. The classifier was reported to diagnose cytomegalovirus status with high specificity and sensitivity in both the original cohort and the validation cohort. Linkage disequilibrium might explain the correlated functional status among segregating V segments, but an unknown experimental factor could not be ruled out. This cohort had only TCR beta chains sequenced, and the lack of alpha or paired-chain data limited which features could be detected. The only immune exposure information available for the cohort was CMV serostatus. In a later analysis, HLA-associated TCR beta chains were found to be more clonally expanded and to have lower generation probabilities than equally common non-associated chains.

In total, roughly 670 healthy bone marrow donors made up the cohort. At the time of sampling, every cohort member was nominally healthy, though immune exposures that went unrecorded were likely present. The donor tested CMV seropositive and was one of the 289 seropositive cohort members. Each donor provided a peripheral blood sample, and peripheral blood mononuclear cells were used for TCR beta sequencing. Genomic DNA was extracted from the blood cell samples with the Qiagen DNeasy Blood Extraction Kit. In the germline V gene, CDR1 corresponds to SGHTA and CDR2 to FQGNSA. Counted from cysteine to phenylalanine, this CDR3 has 14 amino acids. Only CDR3 DNA is held: 42 bases, read in frame from base 1. Trimming takes 5 bases off V and 10 bases off J; junction bases not matched to a gene: 6. The library relied on the immunoSEQ multiplex PCR assay. For the multiplex PCR, a mixture combining 60 forward primers for TCR Vbeta segments and 13 reverse primers for TCR Jbeta segments was used. The CDR3 region of rearranged TCR beta genes was amplified from genomic DNA with a multiplex PCR assay. The Illumina HiSeq System was used to sequence the amplified TCR beta libraries as 87-base-pair reads. The authors' analysis ran thus. Across the 500 to 850 repertoires, a later analysis counted roughly 77 million unique TCR beta chains, roughly 11 million of which were shared by at least two donors. Raw reads were error-corrected and collapsed into unique sequences by a nearest-neighbor algorithm in which closely related sequences were merged to remove PCR and sequencing errors. V, D and J gene segments were assigned by aligning CDR3 sequences to IMGT reference sequences. For a sequence to be retained, at least a six-nucleotide match to both a V gene segment and a J gene segment was required. A rearrangement was called productive if the CDR3 had no stop codons and remained in frame with V and J, and every other rearrangement was called non-productive. Following IMGT convention, CDR3 was defined as the stretch from the second conserved V-encoded cysteine up to the conserved J-encoded phenylalanine. In an earlier analysis of around 570 of the donors, sequences lacking an unambiguous match to a single V gene segment were excluded. An earlier analysis of just under 600 of the donors called V segments functional above 56.7% productive rearrangements and segregating when the between-donor standard deviation exceeded 5%. A statistical classification framework was developed to diagnose cytomegalovirus status using the catalog of TCR beta chain sequences. In a later analysis, TCR nucleotide sequences were compared against IMGT/GENE-DB human TR gene sequences so that V and J genes could be assigned. A later analysis assigned CDR3 sequences and most-parsimonious VDJ recombination scenarios with the TCRdist pipeline. In a later analysis, every TCR beta chain was defined by the combination of its CDR3 amino acid sequence and its V-gene family, and reads without a unique V-gene family were dropped. In a later analysis, several hundred highly shared, low-generation-probability nucleotide sequences were removed to address suspected cross-contamination and a sequencing artifact. In a later analysis, a clonal expansion index for each public chain was calculated from normalized within-repertoire ranks of inferred template counts. Generation probabilities in a later analysis came from a VDJ recombination model fitted to out-of-frame rearrangements, and those results were checked against IGoR. Hypergeometric tests were used in a later analysis to score TCR-TCR, TCR-HLA and TCR-CMV co-occurrence, with a repertoire-size bias correction applied to the TCR pairs. A later analysis estimated false discovery rates by permuting HLA or CMV assignments 20 times. In a later analysis, co-occurring TCRs were grouped with DBSCAN, and TCRdist sequence similarity was added when clustering was performed within HLA-allele-positive subsets. Repertoires with fewer than 30,000 or more than 120,000 public chains, plus five repertoires with anomalous nucleotide sharing, were excluded from co-occurrence clustering. TCRdb holds this immuneACCESS table with in-frame rearrangements only. Some clones are missing; in checked studies, unresolved V genes explain under half, and the rest has no known cause. The DNA was the basis for D and trimming; V, J and clone size are from that table. Counted in this sample were 100,000 to 150,000 clones; roughly 70% of them appeared once. The ten largest clones represent roughly 12% of the sample.

The sample was PBMCs. The sequence came from a woman aged 50 to 60 in good health and CMV-seropositive. The chain was built from TRBV7-2 and TRBJ1-6; TRBD1 aligns with 9 central bases. The CDR3 region has the sequence CASSPGQGGSPLHF. In nucleotide form, the sequence is TGTGCCAGCAGCCCGGGACAGGGTGGATCACCCCTCCACTTT.